The subject of this entry is one TCR beta chain. Its antigen remains undetermined. No base quality information exists; no much larger clone differs at one position. This specimen comes from a study of T cell repertoires in cytomegalovirus infection (dated by TCRdb to about 2019). As for the study more broadly: Because public TCR beta signatures pointed to carriage of CMV infection together with the matching HLA type, the HLA type of each donor mattered for the analysis. What the study reported, not specific to this receptor: Carriers of CMV infection plus the relevant HLA type were discriminated by the cumulative frequency of public TCR beta family members in the study cohort and in an independent approximately 340-donor cohort. The ex vivo response was dominated by HLA-C-restricted CMV-specific TCR beta clonotypes, which also provided the single most frequent clonotype in two of eight donors.

The V end loses 5 bases and the J end loses 3 bases, and a stretch of 11 bases separates them. From its cysteine to its phenylalanine, the CDR3 spans 13 amino acids. The only DNA kept is the CDR3, 39 bases in frame from the first base. CDR1 SGHNT and CDR2 YENEEA were looked up in the germline V gene. Sequencing was performed on an Illumina HiSeq 1500. Using fastp trimming at Q25 and MiXCR clonotype assembly, TCRdb reanalyzed the public sequencing data and kept in-frame beta chains. Each CDR3 protein gets just one entry, which takes the most common genes and DNA from the rows behind it. For this sample the table gives 200,000 or so distinct CDR3 sequences, of which under 30% were detected only once. Approximately 30% of the sample belongs to the ten largest clones.

The sample comprised PBMCs. The source of this sequence is a human donor in good health (CMV status not recorded). Some clones in this sample may be carry-over from other donors' samples. Recombination connected TRBV11-3 to TRBJ2-7; no confident D gene assignment can be made. Here the CDR3 is given as CASSGQEDYEQYF. The nucleotide sequence is TGTGCCAGCAGCGGTCAGGAAGACTACGAGCAGTACTTC.